This TCR beta chain was documented in a study of blood T cell repertoires in COVID-19 (dated by TCRdb to about 2020). Regarding the research as a whole: Collaborator samples came from the United States, Italy and Spain and covered acute and convalescent phases of COVID-19. The repertoires were made available in a free public database intended to serve as a resource for research on the immune response to SARS-CoV-2. A de-identified subject ID, COVID-19 status, age in years and sex were almost always included in the sample metadata. Samples came from the ongoing ImmuneRACE study (first 160 participants) plus 1,254 subjects from 6 global collaborators. The prospective study material was composed of cDNA or gDNA derived from T cells, B-cell-depleted T cells, or PBMCs. HLA class I and class II types, where available, came from metadata supplied by the sample provider rather than from assay-based typing. Subjects who had been exposed to COVID-19, were actively infected with it, or had recovered from it provided the deeply sampled blood TCRbeta repertoires that made up the dataset. General findings and caveats noted by the study authors: The amount of clinical and demographic metadata varied by source and participant and was provided uncurated.

Notes on this clone: Its antigen remains undetermined. Base qualities are missing; no much larger clone stands one base away.

Participants in the prospective study were enrolled through a virtual design, were aged roughly 18 to 100 years, and lived in fewer than 30 United States geographic areas. Cohort assignment in the prospective study relied on participant-reported clinical history from a screening survey and a study questionnaire. In the prospective study, whole blood, serum and a nasopharyngeal or oropharyngeal swab were collected from each participant by mobile phlebotomists. Over a roughly two-month period, participants in the prospective study had the option of providing additional blood draws and questionnaires. Before DNA extraction, blood samples from the prospective study were shipped at room temperature or frozen. The germline V gene provides CDR1 KGHSH and CDR2 LQKENI. The junction shows trimming of 6 bases on V and 0 bases on J, and the gene matches do not reach 13 bases of it. The CDR3 spans 19 residues, from the cysteine through the phenylalanine. Only the CDR3 region is kept as DNA, spanning 57 bases read in frame from base 1.

TCRbeta CDR3 regions were amplified from genomic DNA by means of the immunoSEQ Assay, a bias-controlled multiplex PCR. The authors' analysis ran thus. Nucleated cell counts per sample were estimated from amplification of reference gene primers within the assay. Sequence reads were collapsed and filtered to measure the absolute abundance of every unique TCRbeta CDR3 rearrangement. For each sample, productive Simpson clonality was calculated as the square root of Simpson's diversity index across productive rearrangements. Drawn from immuneACCESS, this table holds only the in-frame rearrangements with V and J called that TCRdb kept. Clones are partly lost; checked studies trace under half to an unresolved V gene and leave the rest unexplained. V and J calls and clone size are given by that table; D and trimming were obtained from the DNA. The sample records around 420,000 clones, 70% to 90% of which are singletons. About 2.1% of the sample goes to the ten largest clones.

Material: PBMCs or T cells enriched from blood (not recorded which). This receptor was taken from a woman in her thirties or forties with acute COVID-19. Here the chain combines TRBV18 and TRBJ2-1, and TRBD1 aligns with 11 junction nucleotides. CDR3 loop: CASSLGQGAPTVSYNEQFF. The nucleotide sequence is TGTGCCAGCTCCCTTGGACAGGGGGCCCCCACCGTCTCCTACAATGAGCAGTTCTTC.